This TCR beta chain emerged from a study of blood T cell repertoires in COVID-19. V lost 4 bases and J 7 bases, leaving 11 bases between the germline ends. Per the germline V gene, CDR1 is SGDLS and CDR2 is YYNGEE. The CDR3 is made up of 12 amino acids. This clone was counted a single time. TCRdb keeps only in-frame clones here, not all; method: immunoSEQ multiplex PCR. The data contain around 120,000 clones, 75% to 90% of them singletons. This chain joins TRBV9 and TRBJ1-2; no firm D call. Sequencing was done on a sample of peripheral blood. This sequence was found in an older man with acute or convalescent COVID-19. The DNA for the CDR3 is TGTGCCAGCAGCCCAGGCCCAGTTGGCTACACCTTC. This translates into CASSPGPVGYTF. Looking up the rest from reference TRBV9 and TRBJ1-2 gives the full variable domain: DSGVTQTPKHLITATGQRVTLRCSPRSGDLSVYWYQQSLDQGLQFLIQYYNGEERAKGNILERFSAQQFPDLHSELNLSSLELGDSALYFCASSPGPVGYTFGSGTRLTVV.